This TCR beta chain stems from a study of shared clonotypes between healthy human individuals. With V trimmed by 5 bases and J by 3 bases, 9 bases remained unmatched. Looked up from germline, CDR1 is MNHEY and CDR2 is SMNVEV (reference sequence). The CDR3 is 15 residues long. The study enrolled healthy HIV-negative adults without recent acute infections or vaccinations as donors. Assay execution took place at the deep level. Using immunoSEQ multiplex PCR, the repertoire was profiled, and TCRdb retains in-frame clones only, with some absent. The sample contains 300,000 or so clones, less than 85% of which appear only once.

The rearrangement uses TRBV27 and TRBJ1-1; 7 bases are shared with TRBD1. Sequencing was done on a sample of memory CD4+ T cells sorted from blood. Described subset: CD45RA-negative fraction. The TCR originated in a man aged 25 to 45 in good health. The CDR3 loop reads CASSLQQGPYTEAFF. For the CDR3, the DNA is TGTGCCAGCAGTCTACAACAGGGGCCGTACACTGAAGCTTTCTTT.